Listed below are T cell receptor beta chains from one sample, sequenced in a study of graft-versus-host responses after intestinal transplantation. Method: immunoSEQ multiplex PCR; TCRdb's copy keeps in-frame clones and lacks some. Counted here are about 3,900 clones, 65% to 90% occurring once; the ten biggest clones make up 4.8%. The specimen comprised ileum tissue, sampled roughly 660 days after intestinal transplant. Receptors originate from a human patient who received an intestinal transplant, so some T cells may come from the graft donor. The CDR3 runs from the conserved cysteine through the conserved F or W. Fields, in order: J gene, clone size, D gene, V gene, CDR3 DNA, CDR3 protein. D genes are given only for firm matches. Some rows have no size entry. The others give once, few or many, or a class for an expanded clone.

TRBJ2-3 | NA | NA | TRBV14 | TGTGCCAGCAGCTCGATTAAGGCCGGATCAGATACGCAGTATTTT | CASSSIKAGSDTQYF
TRBJ2-3 | NA | NA | TRBV6-5 | TGTGCCAGCTGGCGGGGCCGCACAGATACGCAGTATTTT | CASWRGRTDTQYF
TRBJ1-1 | NA | TRBD1 | TRBV4-1 | TGCGCCAGCAGCCGTTGGCCGGGACAGGGACTTGTTTGGCGTAAAGCTTTCTTT | CASSRWPGQGLVWRKAFF
TRBJ1-5 | NA | NA | TRBV4-1 | TGCGCCAGCAGCCCCCTTTCGGGGCGGCCCCAGCATTTT | CASSPLSGRPQHF
TRBJ2-3 | NA | TRBD2 | TRBV9 | TGTGCCAGCAGCGTAGTTGGGGGGGGCACAGATACGCAGTATTTT | CASSVVGGGTDTQYF
TRBJ2-1 | NA | NA | TRBV18 | TGTGCCAGCGCGACCGGTTCCGGGATCGGGGAGCAGTTCTTC | CASATGSGIGEQFF
TRBJ1-6 | NA | TRBD1 | TRBV5-3 | TGTGCCAGAAGCTTGGGGACAGGGAGCTCCTATAATTCACCCCTCCACTTT | CARSLGTGSSYNSPLHF
TRBJ1-1 | NA | NA | TRBV5-1 | TGCGCCAGCAGCTCCCAGGGTATGAACACTGAAGCTTTCTTT | CASSSQGMNTEAFF
TRBJ1-1 | NA | TRBD1 | TRBV2 | TGTGCCGGACAGGGGGGGATGAACACTGAAGCTTTCTTT | CAGQGGMNTEAFF
TRBJ1-4 | few | NA | TRBV20-1 | TGCAGTGCTAGAGGTGGCGAAAAACTGTTTTTT | CSARGGEKLFF
TRBJ1-4 | NA | NA | TRBV4-1 | TGCGCCAGCAGCCCTGAGGAGCTTACAACTAATGAAAAACTGTTTTTT | CASSPEELTTNEKLFF
TRBJ2-5 | NA | TRBD2 | TRBV4-2 | TGTGCCAGCAGCCAGACTAGCGAAGAGACCCAGTACTTC | CASSQTSEETQYF
TRBJ2-3 | NA | TRBD2 | TRBV2 | TGTGCCAGCACGGGGACTAGCGGATACACAGATACGCAGTATTTT | CASTGTSGYTDTQYF
TRBJ2-7 | NA | NA | TRBV27 | TGTGCCAGCAGCTCAAACGGCCGGAACTCCTACGAGCAGTACTTC | CASSSNGRNSYEQYF
TRBJ1-1 | NA | NA | TRBV11-2 | TGTGCCAGCTTGCCTAGGGGAAAGGGGAACACTGAAGCTTTCTTT | CASLPRGKGNTEAFF
TRBJ1-2 | NA | NA | TRBV5-1 | TGCGCCAGCAGCTTGGGCTCAGGGACCAACTATGGCTACACCTTC | CASSLGSGTNYGYTF
TRBJ1-2 | NA | NA | TRBV6-5 | TGTGCCAGCAACCTCGCGCAGGGGTACTATGGCTACACCTTC | CASNLAQGYYGYTF
TRBJ1-4 | NA | NA | TRBV5-6 | TGTGCCAGCAGCTTGAAACAGTCTAATGAAAAACTGTTTTTT | CASSLKQSNEKLFF
TRBJ2-5 | NA | TRBD1 | TRBV6-6 | TGTGCCAGTCGGACAGGGTGGGAGACCCAGTACTTC | CASRTGWETQYF
TRBJ2-3 | NA | NA | TRBV28 | TGTGCCAGCAGTCCTCCCCTCGGACGCTACACAGATACGCAGTATTTT | CASSPPLGRYTDTQYF
TRBJ2-5 | NA | NA | TRBV7-7 | TGTGCCAGCAGTTCCACCATTGGACAAGAGACCCAGTACTTC | CASSSTIGQETQYF
TRBJ2-7 | NA | TRBD1 | TRBV4-1 | TGCGCCAGCAGCCACCGGGACAGGGGATACGAGCAGTACTTC | CASSHRDRGYEQYF
TRBJ2-7 | NA | NA | TRBV2 | TGTGCCAGCAGAGCTGACAGGAACGAAATCTACGAGCAGTACTTC | CASRADRNEIYEQYF
TRBJ2-5 | once | NA | TRBV23-1 | TGCGCCAGCAGGACAGGACAGGGAGGGGAGACCCAGTACTTC | CASRTGQGGETQYF
TRBJ1-5 | NA | TRBD1 | TRBV5-6 | TGTGCCAGCAGCTTGAACAGGGGGCGCAATCAGCCCCAGCATTTT | CASSLNRGRNQPQHF
TRBJ1-6 | NA | NA | TRBV5-6 | TGTGCCAGCAGCTTGGAGGGGTATAATTCACCCCTCCACTTT | CASSLEGYNSPLHF
TRBJ2-7 | NA | TRBD1 | TRBV5-3 | TGTGCCAGCAGCTCCCCCGGGATCGGGACAGTCGAGCAGTACTTC | CASSSPGIGTVEQYF
TRBJ2-1 | few | TRBD2 | TRBV18 | TGTGCCAGCTCACCGGGACTAGCGGGGCTTAACAATGAGCAGTTCTTC | CASSPGLAGLNNEQFF
TRBJ2-5 | NA | NA | TRBV19 | TGTGCCAGTAGTAACCCAGGGGGGTTTTCTTTGGAGACCCAGTACTTC | CASSNPGGFSLETQYF
TRBJ1-5 | NA | TRBD1 | TRBV7-8 | TGTGCCAGCAGCTCCCTATCGGGGACAGTAGAGGATCAGCCCCAGCATTTT | CASSSLSGTVEDQPQHF
TRBJ1-1 | NA | NA | TRBV7-8 | TGTGCCAGCAGCCTTAAATGGGGGGACCCTTCGAACACTGAAGCTTTCTTT | CASSLKWGDPSNTEAFF
TRBJ1-5 | once | NA | TRBV7-8 | TGTGCCAGCAGCCTCGCTGAAACTAGCAATCAGCCCCAGCATTTT | CASSLAETSNQPQHF
TRBJ1-6 | NA | NA | TRBV15 | TGTGCCACCAGCAACCGACAGGTTAATTCACCCCTCCACTTT | CATSNRQVNSPLHF
TRBJ2-5 | few | TRBD2 | TRBV9 | TGTGCCAGCAGCGCGGCTGGTAGCGGGGGGGCCGGGGAGACCCAGTACTTC | CASSAAGSGGAGETQYF